This T cell receptor (beta chain) was identified in a study of T cell responses to AZD1222 COVID-19 vaccine. The protocol was immunoSEQ multiplex PCR, while the TCRdb copy is restricted to in-frame clones and leaves out a portion. Of more than 85,000 clones listed, 80% to 90% are singletons. The trim removed 6 bases at V and 5 bases at J, leaving 14 bases unmatched. The CDR3 is 15 amino acids. The germline CDR1 and CDR2 sequences are SQVTM and ANQGSEA. J is TRBJ2-7 and V is TRBV29-1, with TRBD2 matching 9 bases. Here the sequenced sample was peripheral blood, taken on day 0 of AZD1222 vaccination. The sequence came from an adult in good health. Here the CDR3 DNA reads TGCAGCGTGAGGGTTAGCGGGAGTAGTAGGAACGAGCAGTACTTC. This gives the protein CSVRVSGSSRNEQYF.